This entry features one TCR beta chain sequence. Its antigen is unidentified. The donors formed part of the approximately 130-subject validation cohort, distinct from the approximately 670-subject first cohort. The entry originates in a study of cytomegalovirus exposure and HLA in healthy donors. Study in general: The platform used for the 120 or so validation repertoires matched that of the roughly 630 first-cohort repertoires, a later analysis reported.

The data were produced by immunoSEQ multiplex PCR, yet TCRdb's version contains in-frame clones alone and is incomplete. The sample carries around 150,000 clones, nearly 90% recorded once. Study results and caveats: 150 to 200 TCR beta chains were listed as cytomegalovirus-associated. Subsequent analysis found a tendency for first-cohort TCR clusters to co-occur within the approximately 130 validation repertoires.

Sequencing was performed on PBMCs. This sequence was found in a woman aged 18-30 years in good health and CMV-seropositive.

The CDR3 DNA is TGTGCCAGCGGGAGGGGTGGAAATCAGCCCCAGCATTTT. Amino acid sequence: CASGRGGNQPQHF. The chain couples TRBV2 to TRBJ1-5; tentatively, D is TRBD1 (5 bases). The CDR3 is 13 amino acids. V lost 8 bases and J lost 4, with 12 bases in between. Germline-derived CDR1 and CDR2 are SNHLY and FYNNEI.